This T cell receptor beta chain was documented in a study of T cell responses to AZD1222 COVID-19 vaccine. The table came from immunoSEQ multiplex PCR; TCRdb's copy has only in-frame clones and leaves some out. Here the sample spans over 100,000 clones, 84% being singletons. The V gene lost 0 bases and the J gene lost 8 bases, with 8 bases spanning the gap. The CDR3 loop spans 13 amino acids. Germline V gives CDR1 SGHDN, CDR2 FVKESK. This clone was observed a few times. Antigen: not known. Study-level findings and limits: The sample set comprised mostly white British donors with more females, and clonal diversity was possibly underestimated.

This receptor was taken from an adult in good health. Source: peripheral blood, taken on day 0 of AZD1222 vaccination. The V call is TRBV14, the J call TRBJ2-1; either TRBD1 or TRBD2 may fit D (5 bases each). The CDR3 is CASSQDQGHEQFF. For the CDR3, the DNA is TGTGCCAGCAGCCAAGATCAGGGACATGAGCAGTTCTTC. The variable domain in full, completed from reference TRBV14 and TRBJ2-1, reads EAGVTQFPSHSVIEKGQTVTLRCDPISGHDNLYWYRRVMGKEIKFLLHFVKESKQDESGMPNNRFLAERTGGTYSTLKVQPAELEDSGVYFCASSQDQGHEQFFGPGTRLTVL.